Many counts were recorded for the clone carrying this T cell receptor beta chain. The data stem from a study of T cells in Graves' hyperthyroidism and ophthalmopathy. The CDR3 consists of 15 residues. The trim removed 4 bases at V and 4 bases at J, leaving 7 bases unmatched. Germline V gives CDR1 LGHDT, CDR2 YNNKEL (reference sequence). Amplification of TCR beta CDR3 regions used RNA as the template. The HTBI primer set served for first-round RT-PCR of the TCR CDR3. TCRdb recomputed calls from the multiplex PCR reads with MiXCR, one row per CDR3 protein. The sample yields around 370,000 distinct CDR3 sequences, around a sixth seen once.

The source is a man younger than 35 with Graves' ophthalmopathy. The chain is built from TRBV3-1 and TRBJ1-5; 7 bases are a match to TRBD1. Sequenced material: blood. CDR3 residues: CASSPQGTENQPQHF. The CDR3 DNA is TGTGCCAGCAGCCCTCAGGGGACAGAAAATCAGCCCCAGCATTTT.